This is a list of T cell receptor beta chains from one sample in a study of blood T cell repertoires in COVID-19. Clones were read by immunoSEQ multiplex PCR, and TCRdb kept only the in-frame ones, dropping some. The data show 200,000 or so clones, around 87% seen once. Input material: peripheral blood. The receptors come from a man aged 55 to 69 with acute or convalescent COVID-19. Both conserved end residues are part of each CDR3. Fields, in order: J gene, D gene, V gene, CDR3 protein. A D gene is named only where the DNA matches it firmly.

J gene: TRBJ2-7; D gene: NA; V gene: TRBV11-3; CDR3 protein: CASSLGHYEQYF
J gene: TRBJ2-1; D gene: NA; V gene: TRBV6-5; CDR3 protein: CASRRGGEQFF
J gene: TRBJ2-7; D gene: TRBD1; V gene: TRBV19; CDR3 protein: CASSPRGQGSYEQYF
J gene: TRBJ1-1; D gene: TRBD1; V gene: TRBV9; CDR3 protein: CASSVTPRQGQNTEAFF
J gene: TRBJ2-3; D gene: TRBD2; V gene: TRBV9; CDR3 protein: CASSGYSGGEDTQYF
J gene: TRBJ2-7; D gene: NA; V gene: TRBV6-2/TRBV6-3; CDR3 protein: CASSYLISYSSRTYEQYF
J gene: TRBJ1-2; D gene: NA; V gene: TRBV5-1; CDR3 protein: CASSLHTNYGYTF
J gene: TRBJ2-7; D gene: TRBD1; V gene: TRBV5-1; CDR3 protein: CASSLGADRVAHEQYF
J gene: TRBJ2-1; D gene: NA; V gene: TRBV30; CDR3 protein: CAWGHKGTVYNEQFF
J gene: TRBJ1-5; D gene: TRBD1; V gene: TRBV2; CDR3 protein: CASSVRGQGNQPQHF
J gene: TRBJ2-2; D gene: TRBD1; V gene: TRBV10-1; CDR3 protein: CASSRTVGQGGTGELFF
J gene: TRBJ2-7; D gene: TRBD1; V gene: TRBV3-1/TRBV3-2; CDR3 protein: CASSQGQGGRPYEQYF
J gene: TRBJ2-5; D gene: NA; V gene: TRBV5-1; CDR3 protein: CASSSKPSGYQETQYF
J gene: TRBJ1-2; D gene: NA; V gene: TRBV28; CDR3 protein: CASTGSRSYGYTF
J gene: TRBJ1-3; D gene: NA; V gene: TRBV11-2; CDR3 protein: CASSLDPRISGNTIYF
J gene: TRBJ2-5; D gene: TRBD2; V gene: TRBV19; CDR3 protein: CASSMASGGQETQYF
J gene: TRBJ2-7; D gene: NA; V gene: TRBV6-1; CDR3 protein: CASSEVNYEQYF
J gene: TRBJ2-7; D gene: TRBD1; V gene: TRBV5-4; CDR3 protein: CASSDRGRNEQYF
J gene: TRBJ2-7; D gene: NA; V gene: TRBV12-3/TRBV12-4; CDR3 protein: CASSNRQLHEQYF
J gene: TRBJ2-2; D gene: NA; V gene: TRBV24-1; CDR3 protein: CATSDPRNTGELFF
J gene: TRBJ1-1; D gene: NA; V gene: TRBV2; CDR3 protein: CASSTHGQLTNTEAFF
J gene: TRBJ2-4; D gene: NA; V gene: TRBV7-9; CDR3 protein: CASSLAPGGVVQYF
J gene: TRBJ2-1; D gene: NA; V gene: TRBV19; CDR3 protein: CASSRTGTRGGNEQFF
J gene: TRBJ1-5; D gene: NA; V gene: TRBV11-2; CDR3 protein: CASSLGPGTDRPQHF
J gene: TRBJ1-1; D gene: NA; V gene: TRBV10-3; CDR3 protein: CAISVTGDTEAFF
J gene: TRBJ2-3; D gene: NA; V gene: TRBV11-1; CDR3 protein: CASSLDTSWTDTQYF
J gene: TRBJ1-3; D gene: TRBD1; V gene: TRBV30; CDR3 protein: CAWRATTGDGNTIYF
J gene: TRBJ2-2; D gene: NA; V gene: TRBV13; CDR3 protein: CASSLGLIGTGELFF
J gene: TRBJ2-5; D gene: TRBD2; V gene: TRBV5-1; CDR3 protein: CASSLVLAGGQETQYF
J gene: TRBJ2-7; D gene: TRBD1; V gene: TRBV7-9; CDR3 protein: CASSLSDRGRPYEQYF
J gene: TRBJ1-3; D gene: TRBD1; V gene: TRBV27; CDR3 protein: CASSPHDRGSGNTIYF
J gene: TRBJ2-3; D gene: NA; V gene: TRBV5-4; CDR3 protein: CASSLILGAGDTQYF
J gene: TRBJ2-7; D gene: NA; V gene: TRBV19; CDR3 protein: CASSIVDSSYEQYF
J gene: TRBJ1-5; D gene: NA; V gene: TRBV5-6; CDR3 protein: CASSLSAGVHQPQHF
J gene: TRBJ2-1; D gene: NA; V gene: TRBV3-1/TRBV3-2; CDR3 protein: CASSLLMAETSYNEQFF
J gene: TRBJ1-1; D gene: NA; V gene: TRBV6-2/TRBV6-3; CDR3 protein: CASSSREGPKGTEAFF
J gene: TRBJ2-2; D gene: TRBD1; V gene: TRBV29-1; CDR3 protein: CSVYRDRSGGELFF
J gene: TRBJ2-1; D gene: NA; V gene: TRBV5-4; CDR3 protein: CASSSPSGPSGYEQFF
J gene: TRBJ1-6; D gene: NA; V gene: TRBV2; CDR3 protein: CASSDGAWGSPLHF
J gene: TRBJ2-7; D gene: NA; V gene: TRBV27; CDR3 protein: CASSLSPLSGGSYYEQYF
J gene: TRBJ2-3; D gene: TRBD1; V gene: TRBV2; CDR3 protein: CASSGGTGGFSSSTDTQYF
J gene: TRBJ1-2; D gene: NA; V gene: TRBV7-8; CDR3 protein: CASSLEAGHYGYTF
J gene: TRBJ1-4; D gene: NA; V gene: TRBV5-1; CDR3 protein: CASSLSGWTNEKLFF
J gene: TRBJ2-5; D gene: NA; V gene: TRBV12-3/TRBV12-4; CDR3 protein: CASGAASGTQYF
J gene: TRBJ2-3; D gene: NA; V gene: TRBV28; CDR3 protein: CASSPGVLSTDTQYF
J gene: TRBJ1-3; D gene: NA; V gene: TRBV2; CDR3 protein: CASNPGGENTIYF